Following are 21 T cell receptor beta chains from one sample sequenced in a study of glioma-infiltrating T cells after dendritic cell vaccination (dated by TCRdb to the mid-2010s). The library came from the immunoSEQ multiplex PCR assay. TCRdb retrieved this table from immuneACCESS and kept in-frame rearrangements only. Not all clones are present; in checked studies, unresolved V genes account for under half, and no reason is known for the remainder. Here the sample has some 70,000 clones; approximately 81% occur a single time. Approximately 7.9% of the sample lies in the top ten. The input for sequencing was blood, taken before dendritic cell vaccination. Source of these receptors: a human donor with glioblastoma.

The CDR3 here is CASSSPGRQGGSYNEQFF. The CDR3, as DNA: TGCGCCAGCAGCAGCCCCGGGAGACAGGGCGGGTCCTACAATGAGCAGTTCTTC. This sequence joins TRBV5-1 and TRBJ2-1; the D gene is possibly TRBD1 (7 bases). V lost 4 bases, J lost 1 base, and 21 bases lay in between. The CDR3 is 18 residues long. Germline V CDR1 and CDR2: SGHRS, YFSETQ.

The CDR3 DNA sequence: TGTGCCAGCAGTTACAACAGGGGAGTCGGTGGCTACACCTTC. This codes for CASSYNRGVGGYTF. V usage is TRBV6-5 and J usage is TRBJ1-2, with 7 bases fitting TRBD1. Trimming cost V 2 bases and J 7 bases; bases outside gene matches: 7. The CDR3 runs to 14 residues. Germline V gene sequence: CDR1 MNHEY, CDR2 SVGAGI.

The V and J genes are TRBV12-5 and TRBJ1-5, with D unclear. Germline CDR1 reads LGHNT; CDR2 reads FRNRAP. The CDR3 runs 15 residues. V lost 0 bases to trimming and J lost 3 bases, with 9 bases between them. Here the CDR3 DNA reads TGTGCTAGTGGTTTGGTACGGGGATACAATCAGCCCCAGCATTTT. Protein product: CASGLVRGYNQPQHF.

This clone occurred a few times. The CDR3 spells CATSKGRTTNYGYTF. Here the CDR3 DNA reads TGTGCCACCAGCAAGGGACGGACTACTAACTATGGCTACACCTTC. The chain recombines TRBV15 with TRBJ1-2; tentative D call: TRBD1 (5 bases). The CDR3 runs to 15 residues. Trimming shortened V by 4 bases and J by 0 bases, and 12 bases separated the two germline ends. Germline loops: CDR1 LNHNV, CDR2 YYDKDF (reference sequence).

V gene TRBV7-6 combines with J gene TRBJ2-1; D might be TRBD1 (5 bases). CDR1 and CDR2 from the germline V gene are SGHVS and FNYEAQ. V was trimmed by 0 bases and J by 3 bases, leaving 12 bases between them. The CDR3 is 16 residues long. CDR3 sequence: CASSLASGQVYNEQFF. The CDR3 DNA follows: TGTGCCAGCAGCTTAGCATCAGGGCAGGTCTACAATGAGCAGTTCTTC.

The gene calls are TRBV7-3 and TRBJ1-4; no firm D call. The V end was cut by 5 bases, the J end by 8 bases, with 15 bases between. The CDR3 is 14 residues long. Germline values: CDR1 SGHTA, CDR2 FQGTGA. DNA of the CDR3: TGTGCCAGCAGCCAAACAGTACCCGTGGAAAAACTGTTTTTT. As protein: CASSQTVPVEKLFF.

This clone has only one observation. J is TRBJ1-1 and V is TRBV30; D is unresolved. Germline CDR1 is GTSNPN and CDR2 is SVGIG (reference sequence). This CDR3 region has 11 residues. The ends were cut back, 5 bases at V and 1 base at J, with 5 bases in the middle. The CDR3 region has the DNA TGTGCCTGGGGCGGGAACACTGAAGCTTTCTTT. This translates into CAWGGNTEAFF.

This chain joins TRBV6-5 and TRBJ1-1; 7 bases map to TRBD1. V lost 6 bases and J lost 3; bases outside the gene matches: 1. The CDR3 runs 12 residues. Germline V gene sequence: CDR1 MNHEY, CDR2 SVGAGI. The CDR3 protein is CASRTGHTEAFF. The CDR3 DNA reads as TGTGCCAGCAGGACAGGGCACACTGAAGCTTTCTTT.

CDR3 coding DNA: TGTGCCAGCAGCGCCCGGGTCACGAACACCGGGGAGCTGTTTTTT. Protein product: CASSARVTNTGELFF. The rearrangement uses TRBV7-2 and TRBJ2-2; unclear D gene. V was trimmed by 5 bases and J by 0 bases, leaving 10 bases between them. The CDR3 runs 15 residues. Germline V gives CDR1 SGHTA, CDR2 FQGNSA.

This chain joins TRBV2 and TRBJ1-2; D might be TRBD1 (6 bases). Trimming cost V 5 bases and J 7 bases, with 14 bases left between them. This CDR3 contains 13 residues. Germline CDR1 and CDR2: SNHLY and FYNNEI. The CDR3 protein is CASSPGVMGGYTF. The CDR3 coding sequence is TGTGCCAGCAGTCCAGGGGTTATGGGTGGCTACACCTTC. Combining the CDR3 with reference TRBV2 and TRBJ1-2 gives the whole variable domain EPEVTQTPSHQVTQMGQEVILRCVPISNHLYFYWYRQILGQKVEFLVSFYNNEISEKSEIFDDQFSVERPDGSNFTLKIRSTKLEDSAMYFCASSPGVMGGYTFGSGTRLTVV.

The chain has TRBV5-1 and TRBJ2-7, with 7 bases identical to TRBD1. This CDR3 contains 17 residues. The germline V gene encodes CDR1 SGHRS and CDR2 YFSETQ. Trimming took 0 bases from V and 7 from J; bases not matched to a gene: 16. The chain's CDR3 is CASSLGVRGLASGEQYF. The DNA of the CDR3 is TGCGCCAGCAGCTTGGGCGTCAGGGGGTTGGCATCTGGGGAGCAGTACTTC.

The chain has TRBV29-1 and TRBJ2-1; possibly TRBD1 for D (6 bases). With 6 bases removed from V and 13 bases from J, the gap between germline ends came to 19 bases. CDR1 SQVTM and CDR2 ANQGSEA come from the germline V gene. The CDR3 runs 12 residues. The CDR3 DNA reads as TGCAGCGTAAACGAGTCAGGGGAGTTTCAGTTCTTC. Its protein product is CSVNESGEFQFF.

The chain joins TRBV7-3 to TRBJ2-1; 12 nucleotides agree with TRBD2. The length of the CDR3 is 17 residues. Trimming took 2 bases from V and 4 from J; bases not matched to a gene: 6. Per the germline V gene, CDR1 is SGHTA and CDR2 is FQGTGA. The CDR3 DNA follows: TGTGCCAGCAGCTTATTCTCCCTAGCGGGGGGGTACAATGAGCAGTTCTTC. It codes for CASSLFSLAGGYNEQFF.

DNA for the CDR3: TGTGCCAGCAGCTTTAACAGGGCGCAGACCCAGTACTTC. It codes for CASSFNRAQTQYF. This rearrangement joins TRBV11-2 to TRBJ2-5; possibly TRBD1 for D (6 bases). Trimming pared 3 bases from V and 6 bases from J, leaving 11 bases between. Germline V CDR1 and CDR2: SGHAT, FQNNGV. This CDR3 is 13 amino acids long.

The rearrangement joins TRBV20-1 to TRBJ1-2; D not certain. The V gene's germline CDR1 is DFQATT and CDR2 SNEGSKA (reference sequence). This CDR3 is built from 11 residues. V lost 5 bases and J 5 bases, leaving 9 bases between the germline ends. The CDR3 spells CSASAPYGYTF. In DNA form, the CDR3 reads TGCAGTGCTTCCGCGCCTTATGGCTACACCTTC.

The CDR3 DNA is TGTGCCAGCAGCACGTTGACAGGGGGAACGGGGGAGCAGTACTTC. The encoded protein is CASSTLTGGTGEQYF. The chain couples TRBV11-1 to TRBJ2-7, with 9 nucleotides matching TRBD1. Trimming removed 5 bases from V and 7 bases from J; junction bases left unmatched: 12. This CDR3 has 15 residues. Germline V gene lookup returns CDR1 SGHAT and CDR2 FQDESV (reference sequence).

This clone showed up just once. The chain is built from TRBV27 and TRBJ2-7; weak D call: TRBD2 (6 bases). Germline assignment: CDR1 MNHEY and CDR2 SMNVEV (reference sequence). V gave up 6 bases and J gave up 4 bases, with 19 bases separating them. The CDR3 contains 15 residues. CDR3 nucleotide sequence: TGTGCCAGCAGACCACCCGGGGGAGAGGTATACGAGCAGTACTTC. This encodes CASRPPGGEVYEQYF.

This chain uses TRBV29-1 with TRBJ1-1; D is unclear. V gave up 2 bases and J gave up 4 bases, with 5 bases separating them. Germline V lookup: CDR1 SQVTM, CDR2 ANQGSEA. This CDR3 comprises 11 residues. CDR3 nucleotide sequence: TGCAGCGTTGAAACGGTCACTGAAGCTTTCTTT. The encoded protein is CSVETVTEAFF. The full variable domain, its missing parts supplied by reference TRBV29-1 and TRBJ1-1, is SAVISQKPSRDICQRGTSLTIQCQVDSQVTMMFWYRQQPGQSLTLIATANQGSEATYESGFVIDKFPISRPNLTFSTLTVSNMSPEDSSIYLCSVETVTEAFFGQGTRLTVV.

CDR3 loop: CASSPPPGVDSGNTIYF. Here the CDR3 DNA reads TGTGCCAGCAGCCCCCCCCCGGGTGTCGACTCTGGAAACACCATATATTTT. The chain carries TRBV7-2 and TRBJ1-3, with no clear D. Germline loops: CDR1 SGHTA, CDR2 FQGNSA. The CDR3 has 17 residues. The V end was cut by 5 bases, the J end by 0 bases, with 17 bases between.

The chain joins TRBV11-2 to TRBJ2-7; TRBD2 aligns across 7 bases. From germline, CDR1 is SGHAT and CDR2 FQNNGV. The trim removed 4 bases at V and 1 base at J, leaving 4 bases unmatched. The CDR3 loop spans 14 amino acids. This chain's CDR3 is CASSSPGGSYEQYF. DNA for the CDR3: TGTGCCAGCAGCTCCCCGGGGGGTTCCTACGAGCAGTACTTC.

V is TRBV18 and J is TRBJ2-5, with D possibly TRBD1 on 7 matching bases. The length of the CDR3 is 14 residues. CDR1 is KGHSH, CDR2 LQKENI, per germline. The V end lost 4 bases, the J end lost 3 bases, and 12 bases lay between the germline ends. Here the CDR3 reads CASSLLRGEETQYF. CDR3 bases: TGTGCCAGCTCACTCCTCAGGGGGGAAGAGACCCAGTACTTC.